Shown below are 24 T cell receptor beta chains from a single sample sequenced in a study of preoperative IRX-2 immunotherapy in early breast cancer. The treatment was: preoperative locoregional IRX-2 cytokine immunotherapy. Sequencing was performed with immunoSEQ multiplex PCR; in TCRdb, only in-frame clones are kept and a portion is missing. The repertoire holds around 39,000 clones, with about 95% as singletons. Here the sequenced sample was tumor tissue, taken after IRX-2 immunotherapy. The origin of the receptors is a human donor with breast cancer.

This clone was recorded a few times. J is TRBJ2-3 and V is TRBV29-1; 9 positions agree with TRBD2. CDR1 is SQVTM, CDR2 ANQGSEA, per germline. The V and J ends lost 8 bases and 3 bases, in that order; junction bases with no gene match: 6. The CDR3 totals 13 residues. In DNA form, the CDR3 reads TGCAGCACCTCGCGGGGGGGTACAGATACGCAGTATTTT. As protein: CSTSRGGTDTQYF.

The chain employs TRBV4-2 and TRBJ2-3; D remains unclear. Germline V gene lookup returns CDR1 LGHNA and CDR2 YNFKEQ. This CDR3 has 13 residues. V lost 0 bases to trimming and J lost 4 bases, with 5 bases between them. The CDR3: CASSQDPPDTQYF. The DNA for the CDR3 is TGTGCCAGCAGCCAAGATCCCCCAGATACGCAGTATTTT.

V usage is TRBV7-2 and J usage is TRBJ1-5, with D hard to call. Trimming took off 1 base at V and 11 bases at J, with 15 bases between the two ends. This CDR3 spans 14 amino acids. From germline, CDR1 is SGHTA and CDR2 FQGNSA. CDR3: CASSLDWDIVTQHF. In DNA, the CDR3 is TGTGCCAGCAGCTTAGACTGGGATATCGTGACCCAGCATTTT.

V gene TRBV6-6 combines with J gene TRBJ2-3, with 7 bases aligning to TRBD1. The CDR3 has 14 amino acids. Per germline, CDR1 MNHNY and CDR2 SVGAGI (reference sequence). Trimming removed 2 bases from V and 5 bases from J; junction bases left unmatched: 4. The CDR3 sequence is CASSYEGAGDTQYF. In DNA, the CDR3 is TGTGCCAGCAGTTACGAGGGGGCAGGAGATACGCAGTATTTT.

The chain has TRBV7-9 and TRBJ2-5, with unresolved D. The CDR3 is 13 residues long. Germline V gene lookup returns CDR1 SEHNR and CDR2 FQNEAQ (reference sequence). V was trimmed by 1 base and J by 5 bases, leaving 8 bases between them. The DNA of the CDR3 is TGTGCCAGCAGCTTAGGATTGGGTGAGACCCAGTACTTC. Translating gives CASSLGLGETQYF.

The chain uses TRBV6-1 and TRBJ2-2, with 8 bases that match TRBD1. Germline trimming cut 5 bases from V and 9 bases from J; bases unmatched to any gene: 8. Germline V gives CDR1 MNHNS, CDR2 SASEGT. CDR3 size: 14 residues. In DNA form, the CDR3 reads TGTGCCAGCAGTCAAATGACAGGGGCAAGGGAGCTGTTTTTT. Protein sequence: CASSQMTGARELFF.

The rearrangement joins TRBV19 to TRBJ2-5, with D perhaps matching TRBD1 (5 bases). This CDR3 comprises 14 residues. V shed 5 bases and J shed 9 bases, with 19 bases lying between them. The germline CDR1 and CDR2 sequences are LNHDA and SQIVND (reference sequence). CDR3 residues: CASSPMDGQVAQYF. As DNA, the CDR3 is TGTGCCAGTAGTCCTATGGACGGACAAGTGGCCCAGTACTTC. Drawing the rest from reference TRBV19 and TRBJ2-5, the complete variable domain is DGGITQSPKYLFRKEGQNVTLSCEQNLNHDAMYWYRQDPGQGLRLIYYSQIVNDFQKGDIAEGYSVSREKKESFPLTVTSAQKNPTAFYLCASSPMDGQVAQYFGPGTRLLVL.

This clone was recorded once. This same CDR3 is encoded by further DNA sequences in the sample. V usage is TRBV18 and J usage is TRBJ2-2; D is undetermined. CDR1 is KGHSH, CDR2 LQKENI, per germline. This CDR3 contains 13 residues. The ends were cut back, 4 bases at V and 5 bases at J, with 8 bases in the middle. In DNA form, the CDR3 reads TGTGCCAGCTCACAATCCGGTACCGGGGAGCTGTTTTTT. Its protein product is CASSQSGTGELFF.

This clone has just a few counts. The chain's CDR3 is CASTLETQGGYEQYF. In nucleotides, the CDR3 is TGTGCCAGCACTCTAGAGACGCAGGGGGGCTACGAGCAGTACTTC. This sequence joins TRBV6-1 and TRBJ2-7; D might be TRBD1 (7 bases). V was cut by 7 bases and J by 3 bases, with 19 bases left in between. The CDR3 has 15 amino acids. Germline-derived CDR1 and CDR2 are MNHNS and SASEGT.

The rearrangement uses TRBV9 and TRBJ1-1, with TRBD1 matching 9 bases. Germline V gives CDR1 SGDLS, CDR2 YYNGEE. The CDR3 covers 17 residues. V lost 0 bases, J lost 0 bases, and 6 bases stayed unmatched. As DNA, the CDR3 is TGTGCCAGCAGCGTAGAAGGCGGACAGGGGATGAACACTGAAGCTTTCTTT. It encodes CASSVEGGQGMNTEAFF.

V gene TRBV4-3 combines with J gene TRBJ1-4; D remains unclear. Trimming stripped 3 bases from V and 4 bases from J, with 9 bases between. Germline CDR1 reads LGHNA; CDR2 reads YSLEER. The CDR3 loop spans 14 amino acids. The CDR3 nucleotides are TGCGCCAGCAGCCATAGCAAGTATAATGAAAAACTGTTTTTT. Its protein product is CASSHSKYNEKLFF.

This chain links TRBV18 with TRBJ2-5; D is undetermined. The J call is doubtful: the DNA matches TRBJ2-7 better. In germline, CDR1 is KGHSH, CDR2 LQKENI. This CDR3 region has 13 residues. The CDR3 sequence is CASSPPPGPEQYF. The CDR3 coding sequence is TGTGCCAGCTCACCACCGCCGGGCCCCGAGCAGTACTTC.

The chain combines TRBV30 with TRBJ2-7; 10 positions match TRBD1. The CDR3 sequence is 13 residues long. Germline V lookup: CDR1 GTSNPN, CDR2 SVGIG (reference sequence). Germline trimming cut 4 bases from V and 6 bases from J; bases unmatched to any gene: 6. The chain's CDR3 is CAWKGTGDGEQYF. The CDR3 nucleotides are TGTGCCTGGAAGGGGACAGGGGATGGCGAGCAGTACTTC.

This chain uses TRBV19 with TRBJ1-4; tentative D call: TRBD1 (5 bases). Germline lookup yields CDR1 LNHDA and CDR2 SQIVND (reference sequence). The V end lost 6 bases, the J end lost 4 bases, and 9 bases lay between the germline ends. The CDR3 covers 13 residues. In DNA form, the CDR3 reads TGTGCCAGTAGCCGGGACTTTAATGAAAAACTGTTTTTT. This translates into CASSRDFNEKLFF.

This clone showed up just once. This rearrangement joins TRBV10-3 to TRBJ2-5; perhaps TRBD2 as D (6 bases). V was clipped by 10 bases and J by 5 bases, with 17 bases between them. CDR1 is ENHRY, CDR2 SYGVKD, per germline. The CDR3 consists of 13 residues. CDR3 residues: CATTWGERETQYF. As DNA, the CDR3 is TGTGCCACCACCTGGGGGGAGAGGGAGACCCAGTACTTC.

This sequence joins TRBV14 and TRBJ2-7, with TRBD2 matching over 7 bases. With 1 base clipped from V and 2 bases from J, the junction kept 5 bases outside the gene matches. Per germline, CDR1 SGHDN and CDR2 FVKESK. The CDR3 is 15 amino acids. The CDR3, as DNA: TGTGCCAGCAGCCAAGTACGAGGGAGGGCCTACGAGCAGTACTTC. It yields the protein CASSQVRGRAYEQYF.

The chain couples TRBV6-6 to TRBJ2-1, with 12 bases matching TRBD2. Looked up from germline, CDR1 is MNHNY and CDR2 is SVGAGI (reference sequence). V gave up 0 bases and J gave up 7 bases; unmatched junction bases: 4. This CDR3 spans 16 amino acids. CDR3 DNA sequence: TGTGCCAGCAGTTACTCAACTAGCGGGGGGCGAAATGAGCAGTTCTTC. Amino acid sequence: CASSYSTSGGRNEQFF.

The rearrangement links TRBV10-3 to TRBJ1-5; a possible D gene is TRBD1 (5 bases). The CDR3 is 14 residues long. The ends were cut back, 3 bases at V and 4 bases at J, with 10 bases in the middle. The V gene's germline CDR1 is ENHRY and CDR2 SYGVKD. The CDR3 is CAISDWDGNQPQHF. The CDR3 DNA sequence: TGTGCCATCAGTGATTGGGACGGGAATCAGCCCCAGCATTTT.

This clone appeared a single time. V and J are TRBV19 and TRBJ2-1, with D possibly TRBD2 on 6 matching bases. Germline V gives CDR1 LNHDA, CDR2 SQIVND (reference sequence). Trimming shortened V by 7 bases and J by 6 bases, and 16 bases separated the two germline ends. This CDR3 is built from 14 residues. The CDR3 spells CASTGDPTSNEQFF. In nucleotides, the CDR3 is TGTGCCAGTACGGGGGATCCCACCTCCAATGAGCAGTTCTTC.

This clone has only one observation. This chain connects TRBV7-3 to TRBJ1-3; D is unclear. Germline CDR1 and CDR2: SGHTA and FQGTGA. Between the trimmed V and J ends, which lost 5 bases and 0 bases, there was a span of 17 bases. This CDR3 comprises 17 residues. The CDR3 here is CASSPAGSPSSGNTIYF. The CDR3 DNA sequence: TGTGCCAGCAGCCCAGCGGGCAGTCCGAGCTCTGGAAACACCATATATTTT.

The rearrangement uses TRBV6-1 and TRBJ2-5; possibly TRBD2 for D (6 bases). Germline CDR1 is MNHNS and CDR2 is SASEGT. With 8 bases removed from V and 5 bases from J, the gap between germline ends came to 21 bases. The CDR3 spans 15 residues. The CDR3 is CASAGAAGIGETQYF. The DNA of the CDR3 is TGTGCCAGCGCTGGGGCGGCGGGGATCGGGGAGACCCAGTACTTC.

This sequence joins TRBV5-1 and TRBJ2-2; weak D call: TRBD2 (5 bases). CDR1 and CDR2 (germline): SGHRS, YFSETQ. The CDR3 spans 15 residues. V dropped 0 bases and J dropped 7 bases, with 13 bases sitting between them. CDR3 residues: CASSLATIRGGELFF. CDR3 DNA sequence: TGCGCCAGCAGCTTGGCGACTATCCGGGGCGGGGAGCTGTTTTTT.

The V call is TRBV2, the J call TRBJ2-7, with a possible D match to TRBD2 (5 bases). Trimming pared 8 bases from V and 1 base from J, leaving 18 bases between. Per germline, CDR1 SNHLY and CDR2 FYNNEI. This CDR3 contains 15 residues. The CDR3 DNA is TGTGCCAGCCACCCTAGCCTGGACCTTTCCTACGAGCAGTACTTC. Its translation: CASHPSLDLSYEQYF.

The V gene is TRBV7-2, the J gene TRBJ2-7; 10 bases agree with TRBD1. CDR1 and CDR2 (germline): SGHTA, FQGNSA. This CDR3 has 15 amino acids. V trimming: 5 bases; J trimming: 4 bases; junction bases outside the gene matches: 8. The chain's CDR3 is CASSTTGQGTYEQYF. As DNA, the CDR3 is TGTGCCAGCAGCACGACGGGACAGGGGACGTACGAGCAGTACTTC.